Described below is a single T cell receptor beta chain sequence and its context. Antigen specificity is unknown. Unique molecular identifiers tagged the TCR beta cDNA libraries. Each batch of roughly 0.9 to 11 million T cells produced 500,000 to 550,000 cDNA molecules. One entry per CDR3 protein results from TCRdb running MiXCR on the PCR reads. The sample holds approximately 690,000 distinct CDR3 sequences, roughly three fifths seen once. This sample is drawn from a study of post-analysis software for immune sequencing data. Study in general: Included among the disease courses, which were recorded for the cohort, were relapsing-remitting, secondary progressive and progressive-relapsing multiple sclerosis. General study points: With F measure, samples from one preparation batch clustered together strongly. Those with multiple sclerosis, the patient group, showed significantly lower normalized Chao1 diversity than controls. Patients carried roughly 5 TRBV segments more frequently than controls did, and TRBV5-6, TRBV5-1 and TRBV20-1 were among them.

The trim removed 4 bases at V and 3 bases at J, leaving 12 bases unmatched. The CDR3 totals 19 residues. Germline CDR1 and CDR2: LGHDT and YNNKEL (reference sequence). The chain employs TRBV3-1 and TRBJ2-1; TRBD2 matches at 13 bases. The sample comprised blood. The receptor was derived from a girl aged 2-10 years with multiple sclerosis. CDR3 nucleotide sequence: TGTGCCAGCAGCCTCGAGGGCACTAGCGGGGGGGTCCACTACAATGAGCAGTTCTTC. It translates to CASSLEGTSGGVHYNEQFF.